The 18 T cell receptor beta chains reported below all come from one sample, sequenced in a study of low-dose radiotherapy and immunotherapy resistance in tumors. Time point defined: after trial treatment. Treatment described: LDRT plus nivolumab, ipilimumab, low-dose cyclophosphamide and aspirin (RACIN trial). Both a constant-region primer and a V-primer adapter served to amplify TCRs across 20 to 25 PCR cycles. TCRdb reprocessed the reads via MiXCR and lists one record per CDR3 protein. Here the sample spans some 52,000 distinct CDR3 sequences, around a third being singletons. Sequenced here: PBMCs, sampled after low-dose radiotherapy plus immunotherapy. The receptors were sampled from a male donor with rectosigmoid adenocarcinoma.

This clonotype has ten or more counts. The V and J genes are TRBV7-9 and TRBJ2-7; TRBD1 agrees at 7 bases. Germline V CDR1 and CDR2: SEHNR, FQNEAQ (reference sequence). The trim removed 3 bases at V and 6 bases at J, leaving 5 bases unmatched. CDR3 length: 13 amino acids. The DNA for the CDR3 is TGTGCCAGCAGCTTGGACAGGACGGGCGAGCAGTACTTC. Protein product: CASSLDRTGEQYF. Looking up the rest from reference TRBV7-9 and TRBJ2-7 gives the full variable domain: DTGVSQNPRHKITKRGQNVTFRCDPISEHNRLYWYRQTLGQGPEFLTYFQNEAQLEKSRLLSDRFSAERPKGSFSTLEIQRTEQGDSAMYLCASSLDRTGEQYFGPGTRLTVT.

The chain uses TRBV11-2 and TRBJ2-7; no clear D. V lost 6 bases to trimming and J lost 6 bases, with 18 bases between them. Germline assignment: CDR1 SGHAT and CDR2 FQNNGV. The CDR3 has 14 residues. The CDR3 sequence is CASSPAGFGGEQYF. As DNA, the CDR3 is TGTGCCAGCAGTCCGGCTGGGTTTGGTGGCGAGCAGTACTTC.

This clonotype was seen more than once but under ten times. This rearrangement joins TRBV2 to TRBJ2-2; D remains ambiguous. Germline V gene sequence: CDR1 SNHLY, CDR2 FYNNEI. V dropped 2 bases and J dropped 3 bases, with 7 bases sitting between them. The CDR3 loop spans 14 amino acids. CDR3 sequence reads: CASSESPYTGELFF. CDR3 coding DNA: TGTGCCAGCAGTGAAAGTCCCTACACCGGGGAGCTGTTTTTT.

Ten or more counts support this clonotype. The chain joins TRBV28 to TRBJ2-6; no clear D gene. Between the trimmed V and J ends, which lost 5 bases and 0 bases, there was a span of 5 bases. Germline V gene sequence: CDR1 MDHEN, CDR2 SYDVKM. This CDR3 comprises 14 residues. CDR3 sequence (DNA): TGTGCCAGCAGTGTGTTCTCTGGGGCCAACGTCCTGACTTTC. Its translation: CASSVFSGANVLTF.

This clonotype appeared a single time. The chain combines TRBV4-2 with TRBJ1-1, with no clear D. Trimming cost V 1 base and J 0 bases, with 6 bases left between them. The CDR3 has 14 amino acids. CDR1 LGHNA and CDR2 YNFKEQ come from the germline V gene. In DNA form, the CDR3 reads TGTGCCAGCAGCCAAGTTACTTTGAACACTGAAGCTTTCTTT. It codes for CASSQVTLNTEAFF.

This clonotype was seen more than once but under ten times. V is TRBV6-2 or TRBV6-3 and J is TRBJ2-7; 8 nucleotides match TRBD2. Germline lookup yields CDR1 MNHEY and CDR2 SVGEGT. CDR3 size: 17 residues. J gave up 3 bases and V 4 bases, and 14 bases lay outside the gene matches. CDR3: CASSSLLTITSGYEQYF. DNA of the CDR3: TGTGCCAGCAGTTCACTACTAACAATAACTAGCGGCTACGAGCAGTACTTC.

In this sample, this clonotype turned up many times. The V gene is TRBV28, the J gene TRBJ1-4; 8 bases line up with TRBD1. Looked up from germline, CDR1 is MDHEN and CDR2 is SYDVKM. CDR3 length: 16 residues. V was pared by 5 bases and J by 0 bases, with 5 bases of the junction left unmatched. CDR3 loop: CASSEQGASTNEKLFF. CDR3 DNA sequence: TGTGCCAGCAGTGAGCAGGGGGCCTCAACTAATGAAAAACTGTTTTTT.

This clonotype came up a few times. DNA for the CDR3: TGTGCCAGCAGTTTGAAGACAGCCTATGGCTACACCTTC. Protein sequence: CASSLKTAYGYTF. The chain couples TRBV28 to TRBJ1-2; D perhaps matches TRBD1 (5 bases). The CDR3 consists of 13 residues. V lost 3 bases and J lost 4, with 9 bases in between. Germline assignment: CDR1 MDHEN and CDR2 SYDVKM.

This chain joins TRBV4-1 and TRBJ1-2, with a weak D call TRBD1 (5 bases). The CDR3 loop spans 15 amino acids. The V end was cut by 0 bases, the J end by 3 bases, with 11 bases between. Germline assignment: CDR1 MGHRA and CDR2 YSYEKL. The CDR3 nucleotides are TGCGCCAGCAGCCAAGATCGAGGGGCGGACTATGGCTACACCTTC. It codes for CASSQDRGADYGYTF.

The CDR3 DNA reads TGTGCCAGCAGCCCCACCCGGAGCGGGAGGATGTCCTACGAGCAGTACTTC. This sequence encodes CASSPTRSGRMSYEQYF. The chain employs TRBV7-2 and TRBJ2-7, with 9 bases fitting TRBD2. Germline assignment: CDR1 SGHTA and CDR2 FQGNSA. V shed 5 bases and J 1 base; nucleotides not matched to a gene: 12. The CDR3 sequence is 17 residues long. The full variable domain, with the rest looked up from reference TRBV7-2 and TRBJ2-7, is GAGVSQSPSNKVTEKGKDVELRCDPISGHTALYWYRQSLGQGLEFLIYFQGNSAPDKSGLPSDRFSAERTGGSVSTLTIQRTQQEDSAVYLCASSPTRSGRMSYEQYFGPGTRLTVT.

The table lists this clonotype with many counts. The V gene is TRBV7-9, the J gene TRBJ2-5; D gene unclear. The V gene lost 4 bases and the J gene lost 7 bases, with 7 bases spanning the gap. The CDR3 has 11 residues. In germline, CDR1 is SEHNR, CDR2 FQNEAQ (reference sequence). For the CDR3, the DNA is TGTGCCAGCAGCTCCAGCGCGACCCAGTACTTC. Amino acids: CASSSSATQYF.

The CDR3 is CASSAGLASTDTQYF. The DNA for the CDR3 is TGTGCCAGCAGTGCAGGACTAGCTAGCACAGATACGCAGTATTTT. The chain links TRBV6-1 to TRBJ2-3; 8 nucleotides line up with TRBD2. The J segment lost 0 bases and the V segment lost 4 bases, leaving 3 bases of the junction unmatched. This CDR3 contains 15 residues. Germline V lookup: CDR1 MNHNS, CDR2 SASEGT.

The sample holds many counts of this clonotype. V and J are TRBV6-2 or TRBV6-3 and TRBJ1-5, with D uncertain. The CDR3 has 12 residues. Looked up from germline, CDR1 is MNHEY and CDR2 is SVGEGT. Trimming took off 8 bases at V and 6 bases at J, with 11 bases between the two ends. CDR3 nucleotide sequence: TGTGCCAGCCGCATGTTCGGTCAGCCCCAGCATTTT. Its protein is CASRMFGQPQHF.

In this sample, this clonotype turned up many times. The genes are TRBV2 and TRBJ2-3, with no clear D. V shed 10 bases and J shed 5 bases, with 10 bases lying between them. CDR3 length: 11 residues. Germline CDR1 is SNHLY and CDR2 is FYNNEI. CDR3 sequence reads: CATTSGDTQYF. DNA of the CDR3: TGTGCCACGACCTCTGGAGATACGCAGTATTTT.

CDR3 in DNA: TGCGCCAGCAGCTTGGTTGATTCCGTATACAATGAGCAGTTCTTC. It specifies CASSLVDSVYNEQFF. The V call is TRBV5-1, the J call TRBJ2-1; D is uncertain. Germline V gene data show CDR1 as SGHRS and CDR2 as YFSETQ. V shed 0 bases and J shed 4 bases, with 11 bases lying between them. The CDR3 totals 15 residues.

The chain joins TRBV7-2 to TRBJ2-1; 8 nucleotides agree with TRBD2. The germline V gene encodes CDR1 SGHTA and CDR2 FQGNSA. V gave up 5 bases and J gave up 7 bases; unmatched junction bases: 10. The CDR3 sequence is 15 residues long. DNA for the CDR3: TGTGCCAGCAGCCCTCGGGAGGGCCCTAGGAATGAGCAGTTCTTC. Translating it yields CASSPREGPRNEQFF.

The chain joins TRBV20-1 to TRBJ2-7, with D possibly TRBD2 on 7 matching bases. Trimming removed 6 bases at V and 5 bases at J, with 14 bases between. The CDR3 is 12 residues long. Germline CDR1 is DFQATT and CDR2 is SNEGSKA (reference sequence). This chain's CDR3 is CSAGGQFDEQYF. Here the CDR3 DNA reads TGCAGTGCCGGGGGGCAGTTCGACGAGCAGTACTTC.

This clonotype was seen ten or more times. The chain uses TRBV4-2 and TRBJ2-3, with 11 bases lining up with TRBD2. The junction had 10 bases not matched to a gene; V was cut back by 0 bases and J by 8 bases. In germline, CDR1 is LGHNA, CDR2 YNFKEQ. The length of the CDR3 is 17 residues. CDR3: CASSQDGTSGTRGTQYF. The DNA of the CDR3 is TGTGCCAGCAGCCAAGACGGGACTAGCGGAACCCGGGGTACGCAGTATTTT.